This TCR beta chain appears in the sequencing data of a study of early T cells in non-severe SARS-CoV-2 infection. CDR1 SGHKS and CDR2 YYEKEE come from the germline V gene (reference sequence). With 0 bases removed from V and 4 bases from J, the gap between germline ends came to 2 bases. The CDR3 length is 12 residues. Molecules of cDNA were individually given unique molecular identifiers that were attached to them. TCRdb reprocessed the 5' RACE reads via MiXCR and lists one record per CDR3 protein. The sample has some 82,000 distinct CDR3 sequences; around 10% are singletons. The sequencing input was whole blood. The sequence was obtained from an adult who was a healthcare worker with PCR-confirmed SARS-CoV-2 infection or an uninfected control (not recorded which). The rearrangement links TRBV5-5 to TRBJ1-5; D call uncertain. The CDR3 sequence is CASSLVNQPQHF. The CDR3 bases are TGTGCCAGCAGCTTGGTAAATCAGCCCCAGCATTTT.